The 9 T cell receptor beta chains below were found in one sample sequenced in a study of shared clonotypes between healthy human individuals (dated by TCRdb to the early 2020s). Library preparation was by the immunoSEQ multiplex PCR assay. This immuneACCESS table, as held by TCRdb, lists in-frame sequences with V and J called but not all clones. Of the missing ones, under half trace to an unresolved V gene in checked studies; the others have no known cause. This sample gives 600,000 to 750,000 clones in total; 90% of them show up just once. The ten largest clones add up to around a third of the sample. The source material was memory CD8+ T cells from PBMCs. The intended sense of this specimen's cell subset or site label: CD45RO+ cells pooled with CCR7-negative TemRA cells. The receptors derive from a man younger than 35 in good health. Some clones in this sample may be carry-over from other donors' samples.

Here the CDR3 DNA reads TGCGCCAGCAGCTTTCAGACGACCGGGAGACTAGTTGGGGATACGCAGTATTTT. Translating gives CASSFQTTGRLVGDTQYF. The J gene is TRBJ2-3, the V gene TRBV5-1, with TRBD2 as a possible D gene (6 bases). V shed 2 bases and J shed 6 bases, with 25 bases lying between them. The CDR3 runs to 18 residues. The V gene's germline CDR1 is SGHRS and CDR2 YFSETQ.

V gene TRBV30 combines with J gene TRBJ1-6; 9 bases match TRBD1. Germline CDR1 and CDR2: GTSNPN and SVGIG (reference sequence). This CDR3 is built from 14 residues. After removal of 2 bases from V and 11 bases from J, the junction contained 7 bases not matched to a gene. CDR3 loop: CAWSPGTGLTPLHF. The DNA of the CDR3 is TGTGCCTGGAGTCCCGGGACAGGGTTAACACCCCTCCACTTT.

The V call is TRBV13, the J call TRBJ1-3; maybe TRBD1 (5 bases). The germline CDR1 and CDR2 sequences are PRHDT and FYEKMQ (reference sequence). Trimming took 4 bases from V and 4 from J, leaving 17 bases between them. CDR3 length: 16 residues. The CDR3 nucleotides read TGTGCCAGCAGCTCAGGGACTCTAACGAGCGGAAACACCATATATTTT. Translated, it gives CASSSGTLTSGNTIYF.

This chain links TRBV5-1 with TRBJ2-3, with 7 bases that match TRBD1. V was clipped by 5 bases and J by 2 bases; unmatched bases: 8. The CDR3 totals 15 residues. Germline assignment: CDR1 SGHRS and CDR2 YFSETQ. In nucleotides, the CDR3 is TGCGCCAGCAGGAGGGACAGTATACCCACAGATACGCAGTATTTT. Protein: CASRRDSIPTDTQYF.

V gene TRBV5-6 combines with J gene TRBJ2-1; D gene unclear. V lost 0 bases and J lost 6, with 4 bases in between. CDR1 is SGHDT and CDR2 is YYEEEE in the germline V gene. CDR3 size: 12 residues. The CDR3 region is CASSLAGNEQFF. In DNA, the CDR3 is TGTGCCAGCAGCTTGGCTGGCAATGAGCAGTTCTTC.

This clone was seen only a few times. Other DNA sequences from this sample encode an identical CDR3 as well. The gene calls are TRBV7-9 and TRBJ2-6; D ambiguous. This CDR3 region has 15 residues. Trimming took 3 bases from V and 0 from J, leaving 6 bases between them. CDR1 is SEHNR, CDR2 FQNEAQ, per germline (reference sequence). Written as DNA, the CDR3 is TGTGCCAGCAGCTTTTGGGTCTCTGGGGCCAACGTCCTGACTTTC. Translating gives CASSFWVSGANVLTF.

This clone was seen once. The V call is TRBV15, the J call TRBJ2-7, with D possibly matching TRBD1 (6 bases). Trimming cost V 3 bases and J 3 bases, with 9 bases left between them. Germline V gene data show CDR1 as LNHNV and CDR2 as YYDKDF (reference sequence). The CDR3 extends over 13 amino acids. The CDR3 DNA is TGTGCCACCAGCAGGATAGGGGGCTACGAGCAGTACTTC. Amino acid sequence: CATSRIGGYEQYF.

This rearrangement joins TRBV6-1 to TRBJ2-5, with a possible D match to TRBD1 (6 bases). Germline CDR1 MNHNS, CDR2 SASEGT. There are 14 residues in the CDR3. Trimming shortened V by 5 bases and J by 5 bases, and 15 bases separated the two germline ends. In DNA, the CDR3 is TGTGCCAGCAGTCTCAGGGGTTGGGAGGAGACCCAGTACTTC. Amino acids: CASSLRGWEETQYF.

The CDR3 sequence: CASREPGQGTHEQYF. In nucleotides, the CDR3 is TGTGCCAGCAGAGAACCGGGACAGGGGACACACGAGCAGTACTTC. The chain recombines TRBV6-6 with TRBJ2-7, with 10 positions matching TRBD1. The ends lost 6 bases at V and 5 bases at J; junction bases unmatched: 10. The CDR3 contains 15 residues. CDR1 is MNHNY, CDR2 SVGAGI, per germline (reference sequence).